The rows below give T cell receptor beta chains drawn from one sample of a study of PD-1 blockade in classical Hodgkin lymphoma. Data came from immunoSEQ multiplex PCR; TCRdb stores just in-frame clones and leaves some out. Of under 2,500 clones listed, about two thirds were seen once; the top ten hold roughly 32%. Sequenced material: CD8+ T cells from blood, taken at baseline. These receptors originate from a human donor with classical Hodgkin lymphoma. Both conserved end residues are part of each CDR3. A D gene is named only where the DNA matches it firmly. The size entry is marked missing in some rows and otherwise reads once, few, many or a size class.

cdr3_length,j_call,d_call,v_call,clone_size,cdr3_aa,cdr3_nt
17,TRBJ2-7,TRBD2,TRBV9,.,CASTPTLRAGKSYEQYF,TGTGCCAGCACCCCTACCCTCAGAGCGGGGAAGTCCTACGAGCAGTACTTC
17,TRBJ2-5,.,TRBV11-2,once,CASSLDSAGTGQETRYF,TGTGCCAGCAGCTTAGATTCCGCGGGGACTGGACAAGAGACCCGGTACTTC
15,TRBJ1-6,.,TRBV19,.,CASSWTSSYNSPLHF,TGTGCCAGTAGTTGGACCAGTTCCTATAATTCACCCCTCCACTTT
13,TRBJ2-7,.,TRBV25-1,.,CASSEFMGFEQYF,TGTGCCAGCAGTGAATTTATGGGGTTCGAGCAGTACTTC
16,TRBJ2-1,TRBD2,TRBV27,.,CASSSGTRYSYNEQFF,TGTGCCAGCAGTTCAGGGACTAGATACTCCTACAATGAGCAGTTCTTC
14,TRBJ2-7,.,TRBV7-1,.,CASSQDLGAYEQYF,TGCGCCAGCAGCCAAGATTTAGGGGCCTACGAGCAGTACTTC
16,TRBJ2-7,.,TRBV4-3,few,CASSQDWVGNSYEQYF,TGCGCCAGCAGCCAAGATTGGGTGGGGAACTCCTACGAGCAGTACTTC
16,TRBJ2-1,.,TRBV19,.,CASSYFDRTSYNEQFF,TGTGCCAGTAGCTACTTCGACAGGACCTCCTACAATGAGCAGTTCTTC
15,TRBJ2-3,TRBD2,TRBV5-1,few,CASSSTSGSTDTQYF,TGCGCCAGCAGCTCGACTAGCGGTAGCACAGATACGCAGTATTTT
13,TRBJ2-3,.,TRBV6-5,.,CASSYSRSDTQYF,TGTGCCAGCAGTTACTCCAGGTCAGATACGCAGTATTTT
13,TRBJ1-1,.,TRBV19,large,CASSMTANTEAFF,TGTGCCAGTAGTATGACGGCGAACACTGAAGCTTTCTTT
16,TRBJ2-2,.,TRBV4-2,few,CASSDQNPGLRRELFF,TGTGCCAGCAGCGATCAGAACCCGGGACTCCGAAGGGAGCTGTTTTTT
14,TRBJ1-5,.,TRBV16,once,CASSPTALNQPQHF,TGTGCCAGCAGCCCAACAGCTCTCAATCAGCCCCAGCATTTT
13,TRBJ1-5,.,TRBV19,.,CASSMTANQPQHF,TGTGCCAGTAGTATGACGGCCAATCAGCCCCAGCATTTT
14,TRBJ2-5,.,TRBV7-9,.,CASLGPGAGETQYF,TGTGCCAGCTTAGGACCGGGCGCTGGAGAGACCCAGTACTTC
19,TRBJ2-7,TRBD2,TRBV4-1,few,CASSQVVGLAGMSSYEQYF,TGCGCCAGCAGCCAGGTCGTGGGACTAGCGGGAATGAGCTCCTACGAGCAGTACTTC
15,TRBJ1-1,.,TRBV11-2,.,CASSLEQTARTEAFF,TGTGCCAGCAGCTTAGAGCAGACGGCGCGCACTGAAGCTTTCTTT
18,TRBJ2-3,.,TRBV2,.,CASSDLGRGGSSTDTQYF,TGTGCCAGCAGTGACTTGGGCCGGGGAGGATCTAGCACAGATACGCAGTATTTT
14,TRBJ2-2,TRBD1,TRBV5-4,.,CASSFGTATGELFF,TGTGCCAGCAGCTTCGGGACAGCCACCGGGGAGCTGTTTTTT
17,TRBJ2-1,TRBD2,TRBV6-4,.,CASSETGRVSSYNEQFF,TGTGCCAGCAGTGAAACCGGGAGGGTTTCTTCCTACAATGAGCAGTTCTTC
14,TRBJ2-3,.,TRBV28,.,CATKAEAPSDTQYF,TGTGCCACCAAAGCGGAGGCTCCATCAGATACGCAGTATTTT
14,TRBJ1-2,.,TRBV11-1,.,CASSPGLTGYGYTF,TGTGCCAGCAGTCCCGGGCTTACGGGTTATGGCTACACCTTC
17,TRBJ1-6,.,TRBV27,.,CASSPTTGSSYNSPLHF,TGTGCCAGCAGTCCGACGACGGGGAGCTCCTATAATTCACCCCTCCACTTT
15,TRBJ2-7,TRBD1,TRBV9,once,CASSVGGQGSYEQYF,TGTGCCAGCAGCGTAGGTGGACAGGGCTCCTACGAGCAGTACTTC
17,TRBJ2-3,TRBD2,TRBV9,once,CASNPLTSGGSTDTQYF,TGTGCCAGCAACCCATTGACTAGCGGGGGGTCCACCGATACGCAGTATTTT
14,TRBJ2-1,.,TRBV6-5,.,CASSYEGTYNEQFF,TGTGCCAGCAGTTACGAGGGGACCTACAATGAGCAGTTCTTC
13,TRBJ1-4,.,TRBV4-1,.,CASSQEWDEKLFF,TGCGCCAGCAGCCAAGAATGGGATGAAAAACTGTTTTTT
18,TRBJ2-1,TRBD1,TRBV4-3,once,CASSQYMTGGFSYNEQFF,TGCGCCAGCAGCCAATACATGACAGGGGGATTCTCCTACAATGAGCAGTTCTTC
15,TRBJ2-2,.,TRBV10-1,.,CASSESYRNTGELFF,TGCGCCAGCAGTGAGTCTTACAGGAACACCGGGGAGCTGTTTTTT
14,TRBJ2-1,.,TRBV27,.,CASSRPGRLNEQFF,TGTGCCAGCAGCCGACCGGGCCGCCTCAATGAGCAGTTCTTC
16,TRBJ1-5,TRBD1,TRBV28,.,CASSLGLGQGNQPQHF,TGTGCCAGCAGTTTGGGACTTGGACAGGGCAATCAGCCCCAGCATTTT
18,TRBJ1-5,.,TRBV27,.,CASSSKLSGTHDGQPQHF,TGTGCCAGCAGTTCGAAACTCTCCGGGACACATGATGGTCAGCCCCAGCATTTT
16,TRBJ2-2,.,TRBV7-6,.,CASTPQPKDRAGELFF,TGTGCCAGCACCCCCCAACCCAAGGATCGGGCCGGGGAGCTGTTTTTT
12,TRBJ2-6,.,TRBV2,few,CASSTGANVLTF,TGTGCCAGCAGTACCGGGGCCAACGTCCTGACTTTC
14,TRBJ2-2,.,TRBV9,.,CASSVGGNTGELFF,TGTGCCAGCAGCGTAGGGGGGAACACCGGGGAGCTGTTTTTT
15,TRBJ2-7,TRBD2,TRBV18,.,CASSPQASGPYEQYF,TGTGCCAGCTCACCACAGGCTAGCGGACCCTACGAGCAGTACTTC
14,TRBJ1-1,TRBD1,TRBV25-1,few,CASSENRGRDEAFF,TGTGCCAGCAGTGAAAACAGGGGCCGTGATGAAGCTTTCTTT
17,TRBJ1-6,.,TRBV28,.,CASSFPPGGGAISPLHF,TGTGCCAGCAGTTTCCCGCCGGGGGGGGGAGCGATTTCACCCCTCCACTTT
15,TRBJ2-5,TRBD2,TRBV27,once,CASSQGTRLLETQYF,TGTGCCAGCAGCCAAGGGACTAGGTTGTTGGAGACCCAGTACTTC
16,TRBJ2-7,TRBD1,TRBV7-9,.,CASSFPKTGENYEQYF,TGTGCCAGCAGCTTCCCGAAGACAGGGGAAAACTACGAGCAGTACTTC